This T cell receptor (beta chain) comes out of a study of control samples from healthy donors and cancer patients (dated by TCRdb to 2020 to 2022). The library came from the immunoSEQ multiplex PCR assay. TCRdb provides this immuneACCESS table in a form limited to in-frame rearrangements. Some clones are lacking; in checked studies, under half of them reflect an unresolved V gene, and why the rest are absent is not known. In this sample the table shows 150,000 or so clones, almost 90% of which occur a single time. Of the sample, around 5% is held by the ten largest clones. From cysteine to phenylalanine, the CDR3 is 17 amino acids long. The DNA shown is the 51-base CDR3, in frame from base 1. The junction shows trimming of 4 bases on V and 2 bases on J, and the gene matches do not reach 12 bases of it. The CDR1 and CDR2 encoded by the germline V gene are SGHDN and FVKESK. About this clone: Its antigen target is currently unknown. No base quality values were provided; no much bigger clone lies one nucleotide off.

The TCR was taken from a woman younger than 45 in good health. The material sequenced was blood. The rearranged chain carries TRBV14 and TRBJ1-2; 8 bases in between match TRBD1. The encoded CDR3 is CASSPTTGARRNYGYTF. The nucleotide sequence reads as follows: TGTGCCAGCAGCCCGACGACAGGGGCGCGCAGGAACTATGGCTACACCTTC.